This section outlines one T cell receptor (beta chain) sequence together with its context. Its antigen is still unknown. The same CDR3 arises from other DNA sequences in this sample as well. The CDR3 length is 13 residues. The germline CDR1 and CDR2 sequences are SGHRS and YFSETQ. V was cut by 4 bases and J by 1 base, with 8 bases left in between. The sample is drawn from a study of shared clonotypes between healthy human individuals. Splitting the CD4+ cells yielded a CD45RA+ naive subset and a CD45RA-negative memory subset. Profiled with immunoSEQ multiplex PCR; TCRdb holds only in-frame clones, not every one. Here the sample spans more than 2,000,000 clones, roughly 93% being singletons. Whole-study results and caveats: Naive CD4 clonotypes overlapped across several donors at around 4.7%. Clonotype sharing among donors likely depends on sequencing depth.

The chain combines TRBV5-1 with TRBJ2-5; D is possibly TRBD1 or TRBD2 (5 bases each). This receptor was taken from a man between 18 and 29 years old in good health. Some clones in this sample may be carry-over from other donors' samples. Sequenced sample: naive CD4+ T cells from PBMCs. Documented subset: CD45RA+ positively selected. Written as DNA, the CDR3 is TGCGCCAGCAGCCCAGGGACCCAAGAGACCCAGTACTTC. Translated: CASSPGTQETQYF.